This entry lists 24 T cell receptor beta chains sequenced from one sample in a study of graft-versus-host responses after intestinal transplantation. The antigens these receptors bind are not known. Sequenced by immunoSEQ multiplex PCR; TCRdb stores in-frame clones only, minus some. The sample carries fewer than 110,000 clones, roughly 90% recorded once. The sample consisted of unstimulated CD4+ T cells sorted from spleen or lymph node cells, taken before transplant. The receptors originated from a human donor who was the organ donor for an intestinal transplant.

This chain joins TRBV23-1 and TRBJ2-7; D gene unclear. TRBV23-1 is classed as an ORF, of uncertain function. Trimming shortened V by 4 bases and J by 1 base, and 17 bases separated the two germline ends. The CDR3 has 16 residues. This CDR3 is CASSPHIAYLSYEQYF. For the CDR3, the DNA is TGCGCCAGCAGTCCCCACATAGCTTACTTGTCCTACGAGCAGTACTTC.

The rearrangement joins TRBV28 to TRBJ2-7, with D tentatively TRBD2 (7 bases). CDR1 is MDHEN, CDR2 SYDVKM, per germline. Trimming cost V 7 bases and J 4 bases, with 17 bases left between them. This CDR3 has 14 residues. The CDR3 nucleotides read TGTGCCAGCACCACGAGGGGGGGGTCGTACGAGCAGTACTTC. It translates to CASTTRGGSYEQYF.

This chain joins TRBV5-4 and TRBJ1-2; D not certain. The germline CDR1 and CDR2 sequences are SGHNT and YYREEE (reference sequence). Trimming left V 4 bases short and J 2 bases short, with 15 bases between. This CDR3 region has 15 residues. The DNA of the CDR3 is TGTGCCAGCAGCCCCTTACGTTGGGGAAACTATGGCTACACCTTC. It codes for CASSPLRWGNYGYTF.

This chain joins TRBV25-1 and TRBJ2-5, with D perhaps assigned TRBD1 or TRBD2 (5 bases each). Germline CDR1 reads MGHDK; CDR2 reads SYGVNS. This CDR3 spans 14 amino acids. V lost 2 bases and J lost 0, with 7 bases in between. The CDR3 sequence is CASSELGHQETQYF. CDR3 bases: TGTGCCAGCAGTGAACTGGGACACCAAGAGACCCAGTACTTC.

This chain uses TRBV9 with TRBJ1-2; the match to TRBD1 covers 8 bases. The CDR3 has 13 residues. Germline V CDR1 and CDR2: SGDLS, YYNGEE. V lost 0 bases, J lost 8 bases, and 3 bases stayed unmatched. The CDR3 sequence is CASSVEAGGGYTF. In nucleotides, the CDR3 is TGTGCCAGCAGCGTAGAAGCAGGGGGCGGCTACACCTTC.

The genes are TRBV5-1 and TRBJ1-1; tentatively, D is TRBD1 (5 bases). Trimming removed 4 bases at V and 6 bases at J, with 13 bases between. This CDR3 contains 13 residues. The germline CDR1 and CDR2 sequences are SGHRS and YFSETQ. The DNA of the CDR3 is TGCGCCAGCAGCAACCAGGGAGTCGCTGAAGCTTTCTTT. Translated, it gives CASSNQGVAEAFF.

The rearrangement uses TRBV12-5 and TRBJ2-5, with D hard to call. The germline V gene encodes CDR1 LGHNT and CDR2 FRNRAP. V was cut by 8 bases and J by 7 bases, with 11 bases left in between. The length of the CDR3 is 11 residues. The CDR3: CASTTSPTQYF. The CDR3 nucleotides read TGTGCTAGTACGACCTCCCCGACCCAGTACTTC.

The J gene is TRBJ2-7, the V gene TRBV6-5; D is undetermined. The CDR3 has 14 amino acids. Looked up from germline, CDR1 is MNHEY and CDR2 is SVGAGI. V was shortened by 5 bases and J by 0 bases, with 11 bases between the two germline ends. Here the CDR3 reads CASSRTVLSYEQYF. In DNA form, the CDR3 reads TGTGCCAGCAGTAGGACCGTTCTCTCCTACGAGCAGTACTTC.

This chain links TRBV21-1 with TRBJ2-6; TRBD1 is taken as the D call from the table, unchecked against the DNA. TRBV21-1 is a listed pseudogene. The CDR3 sequence is 22 residues long. DNA of the CDR3: TGTGCCAGCAGCAAAGAGGGGGATGGCAGGAAGCCCTCTTGGGTTGGGGCCAACGTCCTGACTTTC. It specifies CASSKEGDGRKPSWVGANVLTF.

This clone was observed a single time. The chain couples TRBV4-1 to TRBJ2-1; TRBD1 or TRBD2 may be the D gene (6 bases each). Trimming shortened V by 4 bases and J by 8 bases, and 18 bases separated the two germline ends. Germline V CDR1 and CDR2: MGHRA, YSYEKL. The CDR3 contains 15 residues. CDR3 sequence (DNA): TGCGCCAGCAGCCCCAGTTTAAGGGGGGACTATGAGCAGTTCTTC. The encoded protein is CASSPSLRGDYEQFF.

The rearrangement uses TRBV6-4 and TRBJ2-3; 10 bases agree with TRBD1. The CDR3 contains 15 residues. Per germline, CDR1 MRHNA and CDR2 SNTAGT. The J segment lost 1 base and the V segment lost 2 bases, leaving 0 bases of the junction unmatched. CDR3 sequence: CASSDGTGGTDTQYF. CDR3 sequence (DNA): TGTGCCAGCAGTGACGGGACAGGGGGCACAGATACGCAGTATTTT.

The chain employs TRBV7-2 and TRBJ2-5, with a possible D match to TRBD1 (5 bases). The ends were cut back, 6 bases at V and 0 bases at J, with 14 bases in the middle. CDR1 and CDR2 from the germline V gene are SGHTA and FQGNSA. The CDR3 totals 15 residues. CDR3 sequence: CASRRGALNQETQYF. DNA for the CDR3: TGTGCCAGCAGAAGGGGCGCCCTAAACCAAGAGACCCAGTACTTC.

The chain links TRBV10-1 to TRBJ2-1; D remains unclear. This CDR3 has 11 amino acids. V was shortened by 11 bases and J by 15 bases, with 20 bases between the two germline ends. Germline V gene sequence: CDR1 WNHNN, CDR2 SYGVQD (reference sequence). CDR3 nucleotide sequence: TGCGCCGCGATACGGGCACCCTTTAGGTTCTTC. This translates into CAAIRAPFRFF.

This chain joins TRBV6-5 and TRBJ2-1; TRBD2 aligns across 7 bases. Germline CDR1 MNHEY, CDR2 SVGAGI. With 3 bases clipped from V and 4 bases from J, the junction kept 6 bases outside the gene matches. CDR3 length equals 15 residues. Here the CDR3 reads CASSYRSGVYNEQFF. CDR3 nucleotides: TGTGCCAGCAGTTATAGGAGCGGGGTTTACAATGAGCAGTTCTTC.

This clone was seen once. The chain joins TRBV7-2 to TRBJ1-5; D gene ambiguous. This CDR3 is built from 15 residues. Trimming shortened V by 5 bases and J by 1 base, and 12 bases separated the two germline ends. Germline V CDR1 and CDR2: SGHTA, FQGNSA. CDR3 nucleotide sequence: TGTGCCAGCAGCCTATCGGTGGTCAGCAATCAGCCCCAGCATTTT. Its translation is CASSLSVVSNQPQHF.

The chain employs TRBV18 and TRBJ2-5, with unresolved D. From germline, CDR1 is KGHSH and CDR2 LQKENI. Trimming stripped 0 bases from V and 1 base from J, with 3 bases between. The CDR3 totals 13 residues. The CDR3 sequence: CASSPPLQETQYF. CDR3 sequence (DNA): TGTGCCAGCTCACCACCCCTCCAAGAGACCCAGTACTTC.

This clone was observed once. V and J are TRBV25-1 and TRBJ2-1; the D gene is possibly TRBD2 (5 bases). Trimming stripped 7 bases from V and 3 bases from J, with 13 bases between. The germline CDR1 and CDR2 sequences are MGHDK and SYGVNS. CDR3 length equals 14 residues. The CDR3: CASTAAAVYNEQFF. The DNA of the CDR3 is TGTGCCAGCACAGCGGCAGCGGTCTACAATGAGCAGTTCTTC. Filled out from reference TRBV25-1 and TRBJ2-1, the complete variable domain reads EADIYQTPRYLVIGTGKKITLECSQTMGHDKMYWYQQDPGMELHLIHYSYGVNSTEKGDLSSESTVSRIRTEHFPLTLESARPSHTSQYLCASTAAAVYNEQFFGPGTRLTVL.

The CDR3 sequence: CASQPLPVSDTEAFF. CDR3 bases: TGTGCCAGCCAACCCCTCCCTGTGTCGGACACTGAAGCTTTCTTT. This chain links TRBV7-9 with TRBJ1-1; D not certain. V was shortened by 8 bases and J by 3 bases, with 19 bases between the two germline ends. CDR3 length: 15 amino acids. In germline, CDR1 is SEHNR, CDR2 FQNEAQ (reference sequence).

The chain has TRBV6-6 and TRBJ2-5; TRBD1 aligns across 7 bases. The end of the DNA is better explained by TRBJ2-7, so the J call may be wrong. This CDR3 contains 14 residues. Per the germline V gene, CDR1 is MNHNY and CDR2 is SVGAGI (reference sequence). In DNA form, the CDR3 reads TGTGCCAGCACCGCGAGACAGGGTCCGGGCGAGCAGTACTTC. This sequence encodes CASTARQGPGEQYF.

The chain has TRBV6-5 and TRBJ2-5; 7 nucleotides agree with TRBD2. V shed 4 bases, J shed 4 bases, and the junction held 6 bases outside the gene matches. Germline-derived CDR1 and CDR2 are MNHEY and SVGAGI. This CDR3 spans 14 amino acids. CDR3 amino acids: CASSFMGGGETQYF. In nucleotides, the CDR3 is TGTGCCAGCAGTTTCATGGGGGGGGGAGAGACCCAGTACTTC.

The chain employs TRBV7-6 and TRBJ2-5, with D perhaps matching TRBD1 (6 bases). The CDR3 is made up of 14 amino acids. V lost 3 bases, J lost 2 bases, and 10 bases lay in between. CDR1 SGHVS and CDR2 FNYEAQ come from the germline V gene. Here the CDR3 reads CASSFGQRQETQYF. The CDR3 DNA follows: TGTGCCAGCAGCTTCGGACAGCGTCAAGAGACCCAGTACTTC.

The V gene is TRBV2, the J gene TRBJ2-1; possibly TRBD2 for D (6 bases). The V gene's germline CDR1 is SNHLY and CDR2 FYNNEI. The V gene lost 6 bases and the J gene lost 5 bases, with 17 bases spanning the gap. The CDR3 is made up of 15 amino acids. CDR3 coding DNA: TGTGCCAGCAGCGCAATCACTAGCAGCCACAATGAGCAGTTCTTC. Its protein is CASSAITSSHNEQFF. The full variable domain, with the rest looked up from reference TRBV2 and TRBJ2-1, is EPEVTQTPSHQVTQMGQEVILRCVPISNHLYFYWYRQILGQKVEFLVSFYNNEISEKSEIFDDQFSVERPDGSNFTLKIRSTKLEDSAMYFCASSAITSSHNEQFFGPGTRLTVL.

The gene calls are TRBV6-5 and TRBJ2-1; 8 nucleotides line up with TRBD2. V gave up 2 bases and J gave up 3 bases; unmatched junction bases: 3. Germline V gives CDR1 MNHEY, CDR2 SVGAGI. This CDR3 is 15 amino acids long. The CDR3 reads CASSYTGTSYNEQFF. In DNA, the CDR3 is TGTGCCAGCAGTTACACCGGGACTAGCTACAATGAGCAGTTCTTC.

The chain uses TRBV5-8 and TRBJ1-2, with a tentative D call TRBD1 (5 bases). This CDR3 is built from 18 residues. Per the germline V gene, CDR1 is SGHTS and CDR2 is YDEGEE. V gave up 2 bases and J gave up 8 bases, with 28 bases separating them. CDR3 amino acids: CASSFLFERRDRGWGYTF. CDR3 in DNA: TGTGCCAGCAGCTTCCTCTTCGAACGCCGGGACCGTGGATGGGGCTACACCTTC.